This is a list of T cell receptor beta chains from one sample in a study of blood T cells in healthy people across ages. TCRdb re-derived calls from the 5' RACE reads in MiXCR, one entry per CDR3 protein. The data contain hundreds of thousands of distinct CDR3 sequences, about 30% of them singletons. Sequencing was carried out using blood. These TCRs come from a woman older than 75 in good health. CDR3s include the opening cysteine and the closing phenylalanine or tryptophan. The D gene is left open where the match is weak. The listing skips clone size in some rows; elsewhere it reads once, few, many or a size class.

DNA: TGTGCCTGCCGGAGCTCTGGAAACACCATATATTTT
CDR3: CACRSSGNTIYF
size: NA
D: NA
length: 12
V: TRBV30
J: TRBJ1-3

DNA: TGTGCCAGCAGCCCTACGGGGGGCCGGGGAGAGACCCAGTACTTC
CDR3: CASSPTGGRGETQYF
size: many
D: NA
length: 15
V: TRBV5-6
J: TRBJ2-5

DNA: TGTGCCAGCAACGGGGGGGGGCGACAAGAGACCCAGTACTTC
CDR3: CASNGGGRQETQYF
size: many
D: TRBD2
length: 14
V: TRBV12-3/TRBV12-4
J: TRBJ2-5

DNA: TGCAGTGCTAGGCCCGGGACGGTTTATAATTCACCCCTCCACTTT
CDR3: CSARPGTVYNSPLHF
size: NA
D: NA
length: 15
V: TRBV20-1
J: TRBJ1-6

DNA: TGTGCCACCAGCAGAGAACAGGTTGCAACTAATGAAAAACTGTTTTTT
CDR3: CATSREQVATNEKLFF
size: many
D: NA
length: 16
V: TRBV15
J: TRBJ1-4

DNA: TGCAGTGCTAGCAGGGGGCTCAGGAACGAGCAGTACTTC
CDR3: CSASRGLRNEQYF
size: many
D: TRBD1
length: 13
V: TRBV20-1
J: TRBJ2-7

DNA: TGTGCCAGCAGTCGAGATCGGCTAGCGGGCGCCAGGCGGGCAGATACGCAGTATTTT
CDR3: CASSRDRLAGARRADTQYF
size: NA
D: TRBD2
length: 19
V: TRBV12-3/TRBV12-4
J: TRBJ2-3

DNA: TGTGCCAGCAGCCAGGTCGGGACACCCTATGGCTACACCTTC
CDR3: CASSQVGTPYGYTF
size: many
D: NA
length: 14
V: TRBV4-2
J: TRBJ1-2

DNA: TGTGACAGCAGCAGCCGGACGGTAGGGGGGCAGTACTTC
CDR3: CDSSSRTVGGQYF
size: NA
D: NA
length: 13
V: TRBV12-3/TRBV12-4
J: TRBJ2-7

DNA: TGCAGTGCTAGCCGGACCGGGCAGAGTCAGCCCCAGCATTTT
CDR3: CSASRTGQSQPQHF
size: NA
D: NA
length: 14
V: TRBV20-1
J: TRBJ1-5

DNA: TGTGCCGGCAGCGTAGGGGCACGCTACAATGAGCAGTTCTTC
CDR3: CAGSVGARYNEQFF
size: NA
D: NA
length: 14
V: TRBV9
J: TRBJ2-1

DNA: TGTGCCAGCAGCCAAGATTGGAACAGCAATCAGCCCCAGCATTTT
CDR3: CASSQDWNSNQPQHF
size: many
D: NA
length: 15
V: TRBV7-8
J: TRBJ1-5

DNA: TGTGCCAGCTCACCATACGGACTGATGGGAAACGAGCAGTACTTC
CDR3: CASSPYGLMGNEQYF
size: NA
D: NA
length: 15
V: TRBV18
J: TRBJ2-7

DNA: TGCAGTGCTAAGGGGGCGGGAGATACGCAGTATTTT
CDR3: CSAKGAGDTQYF
size: many
D: TRBD1
length: 12
V: TRBV20-1
J: TRBJ2-3

DNA: TGTGCCAGCAGGTCCAGGGCTGTTCTTTCCTACAATGAGCAGTTCTTC
CDR3: CASRSRAVLSYNEQFF
size: many
D: NA
length: 16
V: TRBV28
J: TRBJ2-1

DNA: TGCGCCAGCAGTCCCCAGGTGAGAGATACGCAGTATTTT
CDR3: CASSPQVRDTQYF
size: many
D: NA
length: 13
V: TRBV5-1
J: TRBJ2-3

DNA: TGTGCCAGCAGTTTATCCCCTATAGGGGGAGCCCTCTACAATGAGCAGTTCTTC
CDR3: CASSLSPIGGALYNEQFF
size: many
D: NA
length: 18
V: TRBV27
J: TRBJ2-1

DNA: TGTGCCAGCAGCTTGAGCGGGGGGAGACAAGAGACCCAGTACTTC
CDR3: CASSLSGGRQETQYF
size: many
D: TRBD2
length: 15
V: TRBV7-3
J: TRBJ2-5

DNA: TGTGCCACCAGCGGGACAGGGGGCGTGAAGACCCAGTACTTC
CDR3: CATSGTGGVKTQYF
size: many
D: TRBD1
length: 14
V: TRBV15
J: TRBJ2-5

DNA: TGTGCCAGCAGCCAACTTAGGGTACAGGGGATAAATGGCTACACCTTC
CDR3: CASSQLRVQGINGYTF
size: few
D: TRBD1
length: 16
V: TRBV14
J: TRBJ1-2

DNA: TGCAGTGCTAGAGTATACTTCAATGAGCAGTTCTTC
CDR3: CSARVYFNEQFF
size: once
D: NA
length: 12
V: TRBV20-1
J: TRBJ2-1

DNA: TGTGCCAGCAGCTGGGACAGGGGAGCGGGCTCACCCCTCCACTTT
CDR3: CASSWDRGAGSPLHF
size: few
D: TRBD1
length: 15
V: TRBV5-6
J: TRBJ1-6

DNA: TGTGCCAGCAGTGGCGTTGGAGGGGCCCCCACAGATACGCAGTATTTT
CDR3: CASSGVGGAPTDTQYF
size: NA
D: NA
length: 16
V: TRBV2
J: TRBJ2-3

DNA: TGTGCCAGCAGCGGAACCGGGACTAGCATCTATGAGCAGTACTTC
CDR3: CASSGTGTSIYEQYF
size: few
D: TRBD2
length: 15
V: TRBV9
J: TRBJ2-5

DNA: TGTGCCAGCAGCTTGCCTAGCGGGGGGCCTACGGGGAACAATGAGCAGTTCTTC
CDR3: CASSLPSGGPTGNNEQFF
size: many
D: TRBD2
length: 18
V: TRBV5-4
J: TRBJ2-1

DNA: TGTGCCAGCAAAAGGCAGCTTGACACCTACGAGCAGTACTTC
CDR3: CASKRQLDTYEQYF
size: many
D: NA
length: 14
V: TRBV12-3/TRBV12-4
J: TRBJ2-7

DNA: TGTGCCAGCAGCGTAGATGACGGGGGCACAGATACGCAGTATTTT
CDR3: CASSVDDGGTDTQYF
size: NA
D: NA
length: 15
V: TRBV9
J: TRBJ2-3

DNA: TGTGCCAGCAGCTTAGCTTTGGGACAAACCGGGGAGCTGTTTTTT
CDR3: CASSLALGQTGELFF
size: NA
D: NA
length: 15
V: TRBV7-9
J: TRBJ2-2

DNA: TGCGCCAGCAGCGCCCTCCATTTAGGGGACGGGGCCAACGTCCTGACTTTC
CDR3: CASSALHLGDGANVLTF
size: NA
D: NA
length: 17
V: TRBV5-1
J: TRBJ2-6

DNA: TGCAGTGCCCAAACACCTAACCAAGAGACCCAGTACTTC
CDR3: CSAQTPNQETQYF
size: NA
D: NA
length: 13
V: TRBV20-1
J: TRBJ2-5

DNA: TGTGCCAGCAGTATCGGGACTAGCGGGGTCGAGCAGTACTTC
CDR3: CASSIGTSGVEQYF
size: many
D: TRBD2
length: 14
V: TRBV12-3/TRBV12-4
J: TRBJ2-7

DNA: TGTGCCAGCAGTAAGAGACTAGCGGGGGTAGGGACAGATACGCAGTATTTT
CDR3: CASSKRLAGVGTDTQYF
size: NA
D: TRBD2
length: 17
V: TRBV27
J: TRBJ2-3

DNA: TGTGCCAGCAGTCCGAAGGGACAGGGGAATGAGCAGTTCTTC
CDR3: CASSPKGQGNEQFF
size: many
D: TRBD1
length: 14
V: TRBV27
J: TRBJ2-1

DNA: TGTGCCAGCAGTTTAGCCCTCGGTTCGGGGCCCTTCTACGAGCAGTACTTC
CDR3: CASSLALGSGPFYEQYF
size: NA
D: NA
length: 17
V: TRBV27
J: TRBJ2-7

DNA: TGCAGTGCTAGGGGAGCCGCGAACACCGGGGAGCTGTTTTTT
CDR3: CSARGAANTGELFF
size: NA
D: NA
length: 14
V: TRBV20-1
J: TRBJ2-2

DNA: TGTGCCAGCAGTTACTCGTCGGAGGGTCACTATGGCTACACCTTC
CDR3: CASSYSSEGHYGYTF
size: many
D: NA
length: 15
V: TRBV6-5
J: TRBJ1-2

DNA: TGCAGTGCCGTGAGCCCTCAGCGTTCGAACGAGCAGTACTTC
CDR3: CSAVSPQRSNEQYF
size: NA
D: NA
length: 14
V: TRBV20-1
J: TRBJ2-7

DNA: TGTGCCAGCAGCTCCGGAGGGACAACCCCTCACTATGGCTACACCTTC
CDR3: CASSSGGTTPHYGYTF
size: many
D: NA
length: 16
V: TRBV9
J: TRBJ1-2

DNA: TGTGCCAGCAGCCGCCGGCACCTGAACACTGAAGCTTTCTTT
CDR3: CASSRRHLNTEAFF
size: few
D: NA
length: 14
V: TRBV3-1
J: TRBJ1-1

DNA: TGCAGTGCCATCAATGTTGGCTACACCTTC
CDR3: CSAINVGYTF
size: many
D: NA
length: 10
V: TRBV20-1
J: TRBJ1-2

DNA: TGTGCTAGTGGTTTGGCTACAGGGTCAGATACGCAGTATTTT
CDR3: CASGLATGSDTQYF
size: many
D: NA
length: 14
V: TRBV12-5
J: TRBJ2-3

DNA: TGTGCCAGCAGTGCAGTCAGGAGCACCGGGGAGCTGTTTTTT
CDR3: CASSAVRSTGELFF
size: NA
D: NA
length: 14
V: TRBV6-1
J: TRBJ2-2

DNA: TGTGCCAGCAGTTACCGCCGGAGCAATTCACCCCTCCACTTT
CDR3: CASSYRRSNSPLHF
size: NA
D: NA
length: 14
V: TRBV6-5
J: TRBJ1-6

DNA: TGTGCCAGCAGGCTATCCGGGACATTCACAGATACGCAGTATTTT
CDR3: CASRLSGTFTDTQYF
size: NA
D: NA
length: 15
V: TRBV7-2
J: TRBJ2-3

DNA: TGTGCCTGGAGTGTCCCGACCCAAAGCTCCTACGAGCAGTACTTC
CDR3: CAWSVPTQSSYEQYF
size: NA
D: NA
length: 15
V: TRBV7-2
J: TRBJ2-7

DNA: TGTGCCAGCAGTCTAGGGGAGCTGGGCGGCTACACCTTC
CDR3: CASSLGELGGYTF
size: few
D: NA
length: 13
V: TRBV28
J: TRBJ1-2

DNA: TGTGCCAGCAGCGTAGAGTCCACAGATACGCAGTATTTT
CDR3: CASSVESTDTQYF
size: NA
D: NA
length: 13
V: TRBV9
J: TRBJ2-3

DNA: TGTGCCAGCAGCCGTCCAGGGGAAATGTACGAGCAGTACTTC
CDR3: CASSRPGEMYEQYF
size: many
D: NA
length: 14
V: TRBV14
J: TRBJ2-7

DNA: TGCGCCAGCAGCAGTGGGACAGGGGCCTCCTACGAGCAGTACTTC
CDR3: CASSSGTGASYEQYF
size: many
D: TRBD1
length: 15
V: TRBV5-1
J: TRBJ2-7

DNA: TGCAGTGCTAGAGACCGACTAGCGAACTCCTACGAGCAGTACTTC
CDR3: CSARDRLANSYEQYF
size: once
D: TRBD2
length: 15
V: TRBV20-1
J: TRBJ2-7

DNA: TGTGCCAGCAGCTTAATGGGGAGTAGGGAAAAACTGTTTTTT
CDR3: CASSLMGSREKLFF
size: NA
D: NA
length: 14
V: TRBV7-2
J: TRBJ1-4

DNA: TGTGCCAGCAGTGAGGTCGGGGGGGCGCTCACTGAAGCTTTCTTT
CDR3: CASSEVGGALTEAFF
size: few
D: NA
length: 15
V: TRBV12-3/TRBV12-4
J: TRBJ1-1

DNA: TGCGCCAGCACCCCCGGGGGAACCGGGGAGCTGTTTTTT
CDR3: CASTPGGTGELFF
size: many
D: NA
length: 13
V: TRBV5-1
J: TRBJ2-2

DNA: TGTGCCAGCAGGACAACACGACAGGGGGGAAACATTCAGTACTTC
CDR3: CASRTTRQGGNIQYF
size: many
D: TRBD1
length: 15
V: TRBV6-2/TRBV6-3
J: TRBJ2-4

DNA: TGTGCCAGCAGCGTCGGGGGGGCTGTTGCAGATACGCAGTATTTT
CDR3: CASSVGGAVADTQYF
size: many
D: TRBD2
length: 15
V: TRBV9
J: TRBJ2-3

DNA: TGTGCCAGCAGCTTGTCCCCCGGGGCGGGGAGGGGACCAGATACGCAGTATTTT
CDR3: CASSLSPGAGRGPDTQYF
size: NA
D: TRBD2
length: 18
V: TRBV7-6
J: TRBJ2-3

DNA: TGCAGTGCTAGAGTGATCCTGCTAGCGGCCTACGAGCAGTACTTC
CDR3: CSARVILLAAYEQYF
size: many
D: TRBD2
length: 15
V: TRBV20-1
J: TRBJ2-7

DNA: TGCAGTGCTAGAGCCCCCCCCGGAAGTGACGGGGGGGTAAGAGAGACCCAGTACTTC
CDR3: CSARAPPGSDGGVRETQYF
size: few
D: TRBD2
length: 19
V: TRBV20-1
J: TRBJ2-5

DNA: TGCGCCAGCAGCCAGGGGGGACAGGGGTTCAACTATGGCTACACCTTC
CDR3: CASSQGGQGFNYGYTF
size: NA
D: TRBD1
length: 16
V: TRBV4-3
J: TRBJ1-2

DNA: TGTGCCAGCAGGTGGGCGAGCAATCAGCCCCAGCATTTT
CDR3: CASRWASNQPQHF
size: NA
D: NA
length: 13
V: TRBV27
J: TRBJ1-5